Listed below are T cell receptor beta chains from one sample, sequenced in a study of identical twins. One entry per CDR3 protein results from TCRdb running MiXCR on the 5' RACE reads. The repertoire has around 530,000 distinct CDR3 sequences, 13% to 15% of them found once; the top ten carry about 0.47%. These same records also appear under a second study, on yellow fever vaccine responses in identical twins.

The sequenced material came from CD4+ T cells sorted from blood. The origin of the receptors is a woman aged 18-29 years in good health. Both conserved end residues are part of each CDR3. A D gene is named only where the DNA matches it firmly. Not all rows give a size; the values are once, few, many and, for expanded clones, a class.

V	D	J	size	DNA	CDR3
TRBV24-1	-	TRBJ2-6	-	TGTGCCACCGCGAGAACAGGGTCTGGGGCCAACGTCCTGACTTTC	CATARTGSGANVLTF
TRBV7-2	TRBD2	TRBJ2-2	-	TGTGCCAGCAGCCCTAGCGGGGGGGCGATCACCGGGGAGCTGTTTTTT	CASSPSGGAITGELFF
TRBV29-1	TRBD2	TRBJ2-1	few	TGCAGCGTAGAGACTAGCGGGGGGGCCCGGTTTACTTACAATGAGCAGTTCTTC	CSVETSGGARFTYNEQFF
TRBV19	-	TRBJ2-7	few	TGTGCCAGTAGTGGAGAGGGTTCCTCCTACGAGCAGTACTTC	CASSGEGSSYEQYF
TRBV5-1	TRBD2	TRBJ2-1	-	TGCGCCAGCAGCTTGGCCCCTAGCGGGAGGTACAATGAGCAGTTCTTC	CASSLAPSGRYNEQFF
TRBV5-1	-	TRBJ2-1	few	TGCGCCAGCATGGGTAGCTTCCACAATGAGCAGTTCTTC	CASMGSFHNEQFF
TRBV24-1	-	TRBJ2-1	-	TGTGCCACCAGTGAGCCCGGACGGTTCAATGAGCAGATCTTC	CATSEPGRFNEQIF
TRBV18	TRBD1	TRBJ2-1	-	TGTGCCAGCTCACCCCCGACAGGGGGGTCCAAGGGATACAATGAGCAGTTCTTC	CASSPPTGGSKGYNEQFF
TRBV10-2	-	TRBJ2-7	-	TGCGCCAGCAGTGACCCCGGGACGGATACCTACGAGCAGTACTTC	CASSDPGTDTYEQYF
TRBV20-1	-	TRBJ1-2	-	TGCAGTGCTATGACAGGAAACTATGGCTACACCTTC	CSAMTGNYGYTF
TRBV7-2	-	TRBJ1-1	many	TGTGCCAGCAGCTTAAACCCAATCGGCACTGAAGCTTTCTTT	CASSLNPIGTEAFF
TRBV3-1	TRBD2	TRBJ2-7	many	TGTGCCAGCAGCCTGGGACTAGCGGGAGGAGACGAGCAGTACTTC	CASSLGLAGGDEQYF
TRBV12-3/TRBV12-4	TRBD1	TRBJ1-1	-	TGTGCCAGCAGTTTCAACAGGGGATGGACTGAAGCTTTCTTT	CASSFNRGWTEAFF
TRBV15	TRBD2	TRBJ2-2	-	TGTGCCACCAGCAGAGGGCTAGCGGGGGGGGCCGGGGAGCTGTTTTTT	CATSRGLAGGAGELFF
TRBV5-1	-	TRBJ2-5	few	TGCGCCAGCAGCCAGAGGACCGGTCCCCTACCAGAGACCCAGTACTTC	CASSQRTGPLPETQYF
TRBV28	-	TRBJ2-1	few	TGTGCCAGCAGTTTATCCCTAGTCCCTCAGTTCTTC	CASSLSLVPQFF
TRBV6-5	-	TRBJ1-1	-	TGTGCCAGCAGTTCACGCCCAACCACTGAAGCTTTCTTT	CASSSRPTTEAFF
TRBV12-3/TRBV12-4	-	TRBJ1-2	few	TGTGCCAGCAGTCCCGGACAACCCTATGGCTACACCTTC	CASSPGQPYGYTF
TRBV5-1	TRBD2	TRBJ2-7	-	TGCGCCAGCAGCTTGGTGGCCCTAGCGGGAGGGTACGAGCAGTACTTC	CASSLVALAGGYEQYF
TRBV24-1	-	TRBJ2-1	few	TGTGCCACCAGTGATTTAAGGATGACCTACAATGAGCAGTTCTTC	CATSDLRMTYNEQFF
TRBV5-1	TRBD2	TRBJ2-3	few	TGCGCCAGCAGCTTTGGGACTAGCGCCTTAACTAGCACAGATACGCAGTATTTT	CASSFGTSALTSTDTQYF
TRBV7-9	TRBD2	TRBJ2-1	-	TGTGCCAGCAGCCCACTAGCGAATGGGGCTGATGAGCAGTTCTTC	CASSPLANGADEQFF
TRBV20-1	-	TRBJ2-3	-	TGCAGCAGGCAGTATCTGACAGATACGCAGTATTTT	CSRQYLTDTQYF
TRBV27	-	TRBJ1-1	-	TGTGCCAGCAGTTTTCTCATCAACACTGAAGCTTTCTTT	CASSFLINTEAFF
TRBV9	-	TRBJ2-3	few	TGTGCCAGCAGCGTTCTAGGTGACACAGATACGCAGTATTTT	CASSVLGDTDTQYF
TRBV2	TRBD1	TRBJ2-7	-	TGTGCCAGCGATCCTCAGGGACAGGGGCCCTACGAGCAGTACTTC	CASDPQGQGPYEQYF
TRBV14	TRBD2	TRBJ2-1	few	TGTGCCAGCAGCCGCAAACGGGAGGGCCTAAACAATGAGCAGTTCTTC	CASSRKREGLNNEQFF
TRBV9	-	TRBJ2-1	-	TGTGCCAGCACCGCTGGGGAGGCGGAGCAGTTCTTC	CASTAGEAEQFF
TRBV20-1	TRBD2	TRBJ2-2	few	TGCAGTGCTAGAGATCCCCAGCGGGAAGCCGGGGAGCTGTTTTTT	CSARDPQREAGELFF
TRBV12-3/TRBV12-4	-	TRBJ2-1	few	TGTGCCAGCACTCCCTGGGGACTGACATACAATGAGCAGTTCTTC	CASTPWGLTYNEQFF
TRBV27	-	TRBJ2-2	few	TGTGCCAGCCGTATCGGGGAGCTGTTTTTT	CASRIGELFF
TRBV5-1	TRBD2	TRBJ2-3	-	TGCGCCAGCAGCTTGGCCGGGACTAGCGGGACCCTCTCGGGGGCAGATACGCAGTATTTT	CASSLAGTSGTLSGADTQYF
TRBV5-1	-	TRBJ2-1	few	TGCGCCAGCAGAGATGGGGGAGATGAGCAGTTCTTC	CASRDGGDEQFF
TRBV27	TRBD2	TRBJ2-3	-	TGTGCCAGCAGTTTATACGCCAGACTAGCGGGAGGTCCAGATACGCAGTATTTT	CASSLYARLAGGPDTQYF
TRBV7-8	-	TRBJ2-7	few	TGTGCCAGCATCTCCACCCCGGGGCGAGACGAGCAGTACTTC	CASISTPGRDEQYF
TRBV20-1	-	TRBJ2-1	many	TGCAGTGCTAGAAAGGGGGGACTCCTCATTTCGGAGCAGTTCTTC	CSARKGGLLISEQFF
TRBV20-1	TRBD1	TRBJ2-5	few	TGCAGTGCTGCCGGGACAGGGGGTTTAGAGACCCAGTACTTC	CSAAGTGGLETQYF
TRBV5-6	-	TRBJ2-1	-	TGTGCCAGCAGTGCACCGGGACTCACATACAATGAGCAGTTCTTC	CASSAPGLTYNEQFF
TRBV28	-	TRBJ1-1	few	TGTGCCAGCAGTTTAAGCGATGAAGCTTTCTTT	CASSLSDEAFF
TRBV11-2	TRBD1	TRBJ2-5	-	TGTGCCAGCAGCCCTGGAAGGGGGACAGGGTTGGGAGAGACCCAGTACTTC	CASSPGRGTGLGETQYF
TRBV7-2	-	TRBJ1-1	-	TGTGCCAGCAGCACACAAGGGGGGAGTGAAGCTTTCTTT	CASSTQGGSEAFF
TRBV12-3/TRBV12-4	TRBD1	TRBJ2-4	-	TGTGCCAGCAGGGCCGGGACAGGGTGGAACATTCAGTACTTC	CASRAGTGWNIQYF
TRBV5-1	TRBD1	TRBJ2-1	-	TGCGCCAGCAGCTTGGTTCTCAGGGGGACCAATGAGCAGTTCTTC	CASSLVLRGTNEQFF
TRBV4-1	-	TRBJ2-7	-	TGCGCCAGCAGCCCCCTCCCGTCAGGAATTGGCTCCTACGAGCAGTACTTC	CASSPLPSGIGSYEQYF
TRBV29-1	TRBD1	TRBJ1-5	-	TGCAGCGTAGCGGACAGGGAGGCTCAGCCCCAGCATTTT	CSVADREAQPQHF
TRBV11-2	TRBD2	TRBJ2-1	-	TGTGCCAGCAGCTTATTTCTAGCGGACAATGAGCAGTTCTTC	CASSLFLADNEQFF
TRBV20-1	-	TRBJ2-3	once	TGCAGTGCTCAAGGGGAGGGGGTGGGGGGTACGCAGTATTTT	CSAQGEGVGGTQYF
TRBV6-6	-	TRBJ2-2	-	TGTGCCAGCACATCTGGGACCGGGGAGCTGTTTTTT	CASTSGTGELFF
TRBV28	-	TRBJ1-1	few	TGTGCCAGCAGTTCGTCCGGGAGGTCGGCTGAAGCTTTCTTT	CASSSSGRSAEAFF
TRBV5-6	-	TRBJ1-2	many	TGTGCCAGCAGCTTGGCCTACAGAGGACTCGGCTACACCTTC	CASSLAYRGLGYTF
TRBV24-1	TRBD1	TRBJ2-3	-	TGTGCCACCAGTGATTTGGGACAGGGCGACGATACGCAGTATTTT	CATSDLGQGDDTQYF
TRBV10-1	-	TRBJ2-2	-	TGCGCCAGCGGGACCGCCGGATCCGGCACCGGGGAGCTGTTTTTT	CASGTAGSGTGELFF